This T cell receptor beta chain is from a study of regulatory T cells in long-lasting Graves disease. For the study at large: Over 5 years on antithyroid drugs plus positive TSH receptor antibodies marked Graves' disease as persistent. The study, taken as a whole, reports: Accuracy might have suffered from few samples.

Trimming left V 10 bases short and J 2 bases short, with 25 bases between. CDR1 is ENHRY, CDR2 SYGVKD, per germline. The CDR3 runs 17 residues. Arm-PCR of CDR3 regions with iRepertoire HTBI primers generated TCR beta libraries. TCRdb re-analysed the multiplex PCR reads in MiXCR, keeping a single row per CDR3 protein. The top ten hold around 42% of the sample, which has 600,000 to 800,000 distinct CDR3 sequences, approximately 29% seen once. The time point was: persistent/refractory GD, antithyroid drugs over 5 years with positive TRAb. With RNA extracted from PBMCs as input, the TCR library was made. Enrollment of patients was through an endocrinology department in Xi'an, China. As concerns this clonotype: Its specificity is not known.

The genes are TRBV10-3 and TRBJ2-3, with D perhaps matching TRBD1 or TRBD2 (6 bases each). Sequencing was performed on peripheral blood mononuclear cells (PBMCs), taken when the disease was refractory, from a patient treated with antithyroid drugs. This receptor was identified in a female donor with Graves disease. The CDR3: CASRSRRGKGDTDTQYF. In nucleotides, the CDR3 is TGTGCCAGCAGAAGCAGGAGGGGGAAGGGTGACACAGATACGCAGTATTTT.